Given below is one TCR beta chain in context. Its specificity is unknown. The authors ran a second PCR of about 6 to 11 cycles using a sample-barcoded 5' primer and a J-beta primer mix. The template-switch adaptor was a 5' adaptor with 12 random nucleotides. It tagged each cDNA molecule. TCRdb analysed the 5' RACE reads with MiXCR anew, one entry per CDR3 protein. Here the sample spans 850,000 to 1,000,000 distinct CDR3 sequences, approximately 49% being singletons. The record originates from a study of blood T cells in healthy people across ages. In the study overall: Every two T cells gave about one barcoded beta molecule via template switching. The study's findings and limits: As age increased, TCR beta diversity per million T cells fell in a roughly linear fashion. Conclusively comparing naive with antigen-experienced cells was impossible with unsorted PBMCs.

Unmatched junction bases numbered 11, after V lost 5 bases and J lost 7 bases. The CDR3 extends over 14 amino acids. CDR1 and CDR2 from the germline V gene are MNHEY and SMNVEV (reference sequence). Sequencing input: blood. This clonotype originated in a man aged 30 to 39 in good health. The chain joins TRBV27 to TRBJ2-7, with TRBD1 matching over 7 bases. The DNA for the CDR3 is TGTGCCAGCAGTCTACACCGGGACAGTCTTGAGCAGTACTTC. As protein: CASSLHRDSLEQYF.